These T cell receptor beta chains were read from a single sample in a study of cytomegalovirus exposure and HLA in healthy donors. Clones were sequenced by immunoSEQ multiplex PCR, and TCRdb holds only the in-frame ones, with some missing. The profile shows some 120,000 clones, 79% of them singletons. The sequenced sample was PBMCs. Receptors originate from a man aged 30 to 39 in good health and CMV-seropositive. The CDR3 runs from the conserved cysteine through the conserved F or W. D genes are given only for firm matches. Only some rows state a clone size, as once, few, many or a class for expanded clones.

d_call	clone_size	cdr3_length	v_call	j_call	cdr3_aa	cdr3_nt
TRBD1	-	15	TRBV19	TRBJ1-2	CASSIAQGAIYGYTF	TGTGCCAGTAGTATAGCACAGGGGGCGATCTATGGCTACACCTTC
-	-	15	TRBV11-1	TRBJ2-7	CASSLVRGRQAEQYF	TGTGCCAGCAGCTTGGTCAGGGGACGTCAGGCCGAGCAGTACTTC
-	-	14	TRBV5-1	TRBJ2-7	CASSAVMGSHEQYF	TGCGCCAGCAGCGCTGTGATGGGGAGCCACGAGCAGTACTTC
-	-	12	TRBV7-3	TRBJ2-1	CASSLSGDEQFF	TGTGCCAGCAGCTTATCAGGGGATGAGCAGTTCTTC
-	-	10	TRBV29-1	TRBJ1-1	CSVGGQGAFF	TGCAGCGTTGGGGGGCAGGGGGCTTTCTTT
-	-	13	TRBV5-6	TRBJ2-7	CASSLAIEYEQYF	TGTGCCAGCAGCTTGGCCATAGAATACGAGCAGTACTTC
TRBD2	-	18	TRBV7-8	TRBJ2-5	CASSLGATSGGVGETQYF	TGTGCCAGCAGCTTAGGTGCGACTAGCGGGGGTGTAGGAGAGACCCAGTACTTC
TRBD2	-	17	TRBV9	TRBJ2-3	CASSVGPAGVITDTQYF	TGTGCCAGCAGCGTAGGTCCAGCGGGAGTAATCACAGATACGCAGTATTTT
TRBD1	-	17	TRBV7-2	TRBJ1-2	CASSLFGQGDYSYGYTF	TGTGCCAGCAGCTTATTTGGACAGGGAGATTATAGCTATGGCTACACCTTC
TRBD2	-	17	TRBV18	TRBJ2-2	CASSPPSGGANTGELFF	TGTGCCAGCTCACCACCTAGCGGGGGAGCGAACACCGGGGAGCTGTTTTTT
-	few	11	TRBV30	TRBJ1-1	CAWSVLAEAFF	TGTGCCTGGAGTGTATTGGCAGAAGCTTTCTTT
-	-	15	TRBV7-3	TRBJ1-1	CASSRSGTGGTEAFF	TGTGCCAGCAGCAGATCCGGGACCGGGGGGACTGAAGCTTTCTTT
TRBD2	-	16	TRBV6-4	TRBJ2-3	CASSDSSGGAPNTQYF	TGTGCCAGCAGTGACTCCAGCGGGGGAGCTCCTAATACGCAGTATTTT
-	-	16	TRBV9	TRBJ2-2	CASSSGRGRGTGELFF	TGTGCCAGCAGCTCTGGGCGGGGGCGGGGGACCGGGGAGCTGTTTTTT
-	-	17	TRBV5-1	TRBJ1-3	CASSSGHLTIPGNTIYF	TGCGCCAGCAGCTCGGGACACTTGACTATTCCGGGAAACACCATATATTTT
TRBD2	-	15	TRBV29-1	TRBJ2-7	CSAGAGLAGGYEQYF	TGCAGCGCGGGTGCGGGACTAGCGGGAGGGTACGAGCAGTACTTC
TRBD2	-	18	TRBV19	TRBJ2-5	CASSIDFSGGPTSGTQYF	TGTGCCAGTAGTATAGATTTTAGCGGGGGGCCAACCTCAGGGACCCAGTACTTC
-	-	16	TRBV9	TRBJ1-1	CASSAYTREANTEAFF	TGTGCCAGCAGCGCATACACCAGGGAAGCGAACACTGAAGCTTTCTTT
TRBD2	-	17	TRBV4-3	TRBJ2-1	CASSLGTSGGYPTEQFF	TGCGCCAGCAGCCTAGGGACTAGCGGGGGGTATCCTACTGAGCAGTTCTTC
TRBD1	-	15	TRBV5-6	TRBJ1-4	CASSLAAGGGEKLFF	TGTGCCAGCAGCTTGGCCGCAGGGGGAGGTGAAAAACTGTTTTTT
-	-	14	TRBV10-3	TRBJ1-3	CATYTAATGKPIYF	TGTGCCACCTACACCGCGGCAACGGGAAAGCCCATATATTTT
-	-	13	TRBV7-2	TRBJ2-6	CASSLEHTKVPTF	TGTGCCAGCAGCTTAGAACACACGAAAGTCCCGACTTTC
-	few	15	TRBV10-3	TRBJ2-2	CAISDMSGGHGELFF	TGTGCCATCAGTGATATGAGTGGGGGCCACGGGGAGCTGTTTTTT
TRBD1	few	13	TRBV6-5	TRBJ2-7	CASSGTDVLEQYF	TGTGCCAGCAGTGGGACAGACGTTTTGGAGCAGTACTTC
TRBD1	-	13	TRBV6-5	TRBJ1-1	CASSPTGQVGAFF	TGTGCCAGCAGTCCGACCGGACAGGTAGGAGCTTTCTTT
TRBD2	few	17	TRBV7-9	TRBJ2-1	CASSLEGALAGENEQFF	TGTGCCAGCAGCTTAGAGGGAGCACTAGCGGGCGAAAATGAGCAGTTCTTC
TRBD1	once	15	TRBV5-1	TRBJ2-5	CASSPGQGEARTQYF	TGCGCCAGCAGCCCAGGACAGGGCGAGGCGAGGACCCAGTACTTC
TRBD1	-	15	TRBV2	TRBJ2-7	CASSPGTGGFYEQYF	TGTGCCAGCAGCCCTGGGACAGGGGGCTTCTACGAGCAGTACTTC
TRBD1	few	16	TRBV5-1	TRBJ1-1	CASSLGQGFRNTEAFF	TGCGCCAGCAGCTTGGGACAGGGGTTCAGGAACACTGAAGCTTTCTTT
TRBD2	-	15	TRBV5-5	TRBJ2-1	CASSSLAGGPFEQFF	TGTGCCAGCAGCAGTCTCGCGGGAGGGCCATTTGAGCAGTTCTTC
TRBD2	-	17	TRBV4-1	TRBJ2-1	CASSQGSVAGYDNEQFF	TGCGCCAGCAGCCAGGGTTCTGTAGCGGGTTATGACAATGAGCAGTTCTTC
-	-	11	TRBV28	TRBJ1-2	CAREGNYGYTF	TGTGCCAGAGAGGGCAACTATGGCTACACCTTC
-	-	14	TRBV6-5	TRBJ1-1	CASRLGRLNTEAFF	TGTGCCAGCAGACTAGGACGGTTAAACACTGAAGCTTTCTTT
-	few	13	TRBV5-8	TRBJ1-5	CASSSWTAQPQHF	TGTGCCAGCAGCTCCTGGACAGCCCAGCCCCAGCATTTT
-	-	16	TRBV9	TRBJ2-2	CASSVVGSGGTGELFF	TGTGCCAGCAGCGTAGTGGGCTCAGGGGGGACCGGGGAGCTGTTTTTT
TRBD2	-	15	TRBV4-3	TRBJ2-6	CASSQGPGGANGLTF	TGCGCCAGCAGCCAAGGACCGGGGGGGGCCAACGGCCTGACTTTC
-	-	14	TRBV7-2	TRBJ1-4	CASRNRALNEKLFF	TGTGCCAGCAGAAACAGGGCTCTTAATGAAAAACTGTTTTTT
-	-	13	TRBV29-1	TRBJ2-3	CSVEGTVTDTQYF	TGCAGCGTTGAAGGGACAGTCACAGATACGCAGTATTTT
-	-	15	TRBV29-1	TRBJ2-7	CSASNPGHPTDEQYF	TGCAGCGCCTCCAACCCGGGACATCCCACAGACGAGCAGTACTTC
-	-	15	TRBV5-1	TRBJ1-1	CASSLGATLNTEAFF	TGCGCCAGCAGCTTGGGCGCGACTTTGAACACTGAAGCTTTCTTT
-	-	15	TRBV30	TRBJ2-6	CAWSAGTSGANVLTF	TGTGCCTGGAGCGCCGGGACATCTGGGGCCAACGTCCTGACTTTC
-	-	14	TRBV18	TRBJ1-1	CASSLQGWGTEAFF	TGTGCCAGCTCACTACAGGGTTGGGGCACTGAAGCTTTCTTT
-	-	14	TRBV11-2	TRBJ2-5	CASSSGTREGTQYF	TGTGCCAGCAGCTCCGGGACTCGGGAAGGGACCCAGTACTTC
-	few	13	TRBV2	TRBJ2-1	CASSGLEFNEQFF	TGTGCCAGCAGTGGCCTAGAATTTAATGAGCAGTTCTTC
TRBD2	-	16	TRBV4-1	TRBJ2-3	CASSLATSGLTDTQYF	TGCGCCAGCAGCCTGGCGACTAGCGGACTTACTGATACGCAGTATTTT
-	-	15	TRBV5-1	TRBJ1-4	CASSSDPGLSEKLFF	TGCGCCAGCAGCTCCGACCCAGGGCTGAGTGAAAAACTGTTTTTT
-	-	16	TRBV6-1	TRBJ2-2	CASSEGRVIGTGELFF	TGTGCCAGCAGTGAAGGCAGGGTGATTGGGACCGGGGAGCTGTTTTTT
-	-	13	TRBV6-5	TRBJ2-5	CASSLDSIRTQYF	TGTGCCAGCAGTCTGGACAGCATTAGAACCCAGTACTTC
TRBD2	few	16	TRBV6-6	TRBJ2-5	CASSQGLAGGMGTQYF	TGTGCCAGCAGCCAGGGACTAGCGGGGGGGATGGGGACCCAGTACTTC
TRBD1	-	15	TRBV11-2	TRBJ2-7	CASSLGETGPDEQYF	TGTGCCAGCAGCTTAGGCGAGACAGGGCCCGACGAGCAGTACTTC
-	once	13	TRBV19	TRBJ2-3	CASGLQGTDTQYF	TGTGCCAGTGGCCTCCAGGGCACAGATACGCAGTATTTT
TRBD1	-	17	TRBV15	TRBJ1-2	CATSSGQGWGWNYGYTF	TGTGCCACCAGCAGTGGACAGGGCTGGGGTTGGAACTATGGCTACACCTTC
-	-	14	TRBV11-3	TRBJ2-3	CASSYEGEGDTQYF	TGTGCCAGCAGCTACGAGGGGGAGGGAGATACGCAGTATTTT
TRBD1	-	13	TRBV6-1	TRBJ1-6	CAGGQHYNSPLHF	TGTGCCGGGGGACAGCATTATAATTCACCCCTCCACTTT
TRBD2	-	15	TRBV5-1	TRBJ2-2	CASPEAGENTGELFF	TGCGCCAGCCCCGAGGCGGGGGAGAACACCGGGGAGCTGTTTTTT
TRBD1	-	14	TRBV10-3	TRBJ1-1	CAISPDRGNTEAFF	TGTGCCATCAGCCCGGACAGGGGGAACACTGAAGCTTTCTTT
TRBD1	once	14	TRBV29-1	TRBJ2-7	CSVARTGGSYEQYF	TGCAGCGTTGCCAGGACAGGGGGTTCCTACGAGCAGTACTTC
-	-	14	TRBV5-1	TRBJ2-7	CASSLDLAINEQYF	TGCGCCAGCAGCTTGGATTTAGCTATAAACGAGCAGTACTTC
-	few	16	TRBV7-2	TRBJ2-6	CASSASVTNGANVLTF	TGTGCCAGCAGCGCGAGCGTCACAAACGGGGCCAACGTCCTGACTTTC
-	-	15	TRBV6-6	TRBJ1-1	CASSYRQAMNTEAFF	TGTGCCAGCAGTTACCGACAGGCTATGAACACTGAAGCTTTCTTT